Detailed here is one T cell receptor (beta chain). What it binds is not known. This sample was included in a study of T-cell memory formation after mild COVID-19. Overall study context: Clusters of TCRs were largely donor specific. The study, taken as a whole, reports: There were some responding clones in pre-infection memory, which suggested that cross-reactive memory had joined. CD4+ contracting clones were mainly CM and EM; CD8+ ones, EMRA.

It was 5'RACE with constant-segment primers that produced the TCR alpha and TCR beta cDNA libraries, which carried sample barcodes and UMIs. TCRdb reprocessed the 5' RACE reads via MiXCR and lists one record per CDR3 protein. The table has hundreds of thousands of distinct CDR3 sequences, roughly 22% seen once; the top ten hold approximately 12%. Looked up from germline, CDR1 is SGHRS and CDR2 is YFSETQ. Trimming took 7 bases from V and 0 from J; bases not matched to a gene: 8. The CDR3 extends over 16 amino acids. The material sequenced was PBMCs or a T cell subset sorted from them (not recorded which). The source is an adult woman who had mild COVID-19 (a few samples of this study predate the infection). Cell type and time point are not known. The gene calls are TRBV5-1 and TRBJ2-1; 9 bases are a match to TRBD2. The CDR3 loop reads CASSGGGRDSYNEQFF. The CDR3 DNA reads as TGCGCCAGCTCGGGGGGCGGGAGGGACTCCTACAATGAGCAGTTCTTC.